The clone carrying this T cell receptor beta chain was counted ten times or more. The antigen is unknown. The sample belongs to a study of T cells after yellow fever vaccination. About the study: Fractions with few cells were prepared using SMART-Seq v4 Ultra Low Input. Points from the study as a whole: The study found a weaker secondary response that peaked faster, day 5 versus 15. Shared CD4/CD8 clonotypes were a small share, likely from convergent recombination.

TCRdb re-called the 5' RACE reads with MiXCR, one entry per CDR3 protein. The sample has over 150,000 distinct CDR3 sequences, approximately 6.2% seen once. Germline V gene data show CDR1 as SQVTM and CDR2 as ANQGSEA. The CDR3 has 13 residues. The germline V and J ends were trimmed by 7 bases and 1 base, with 13 bases remaining between them. The J gene is TRBJ1-1, the V gene TRBV29-1, with TRBD1 as a possible D gene (5 bases). This specimen was CD4+ T cells sorted from PBMCs, taken on the day of the first yellow fever vaccination. The origin of this receptor is a man between 18 and 29 years old who received the YFV17D yellow fever vaccine. CDR3 in amino acids: CSARTLTNTEAFF. Written as DNA, the CDR3 is TGCAGCGCTCGGACACTTACGAACACTGAAGCTTTCTTT.